Listed here are 32 T cell receptor beta chains from one sample, sequenced in a study of stem cell transplantation in POMP-related autoinflammatory disease. TCRdb's copy holds only in-frame clones and misses some; the assay was immunoSEQ multiplex PCR. The sample has over 60,000 clones, approximately 90% seen once. This sample comprised CD4+ T cells from PBMCs, obtained after stem cell transplantation. The origin of the receptors is a human patient with POMP-related autoinflammation and immune dysregulation (PRAID). Some T cells may have originated in the graft donor.

This chain uses TRBV18 with TRBJ2-1; D possibly corresponds to TRBD2 (5 bases). CDR1 and CDR2 (germline): KGHSH, LQKENI. The CDR3 has 13 residues. V gave up 3 bases and J gave up 5 bases, with 8 bases separating them. The CDR3 spells CASSPELDNEQFF. The CDR3, as DNA: TGTGCCAGCTCACCTGAACTAGACAATGAGCAGTTCTTC.

The chain couples TRBV5-4 to TRBJ1-2; D is unclear. The CDR3 consists of 15 residues. V gave up 1 base and J gave up 6 bases, with 16 bases separating them. Germline CDR1 reads SGHNT; CDR2 reads YYREEE (reference sequence). The CDR3 is CASSLIFRGGDGYTF. The CDR3 region has the DNA TGTGCCAGCAGCTTGATCTTTCGCGGCGGGGATGGCTACACCTTC.

The table lists this clone with a count of one. The rearrangement joins TRBV28 to TRBJ1-2, with D possibly TRBD1 on 5 matching bases. Germline V gives CDR1 MDHEN, CDR2 SYDVKM. The CDR3 contains 13 residues. V was clipped by 5 bases and J by 5 bases, with 12 bases between them. For the CDR3, the DNA is TGTGCCAGCAGTCGTACCGGGGCTTATGGCTACACCTTC. Amino acid sequence: CASSRTGAYGYTF.

This clone was found once. The gene calls are TRBV6-1 and TRBJ2-5; no clear D gene. Germline V gene sequence: CDR1 MNHNS, CDR2 SASEGT. This CDR3 is 13 amino acids long. Trimming shortened V by 1 base and J by 13 bases, and 16 bases separated the two germline ends. CDR3 region: CASSEGRALLPYF. In nucleotides, the CDR3 is TGTGCCAGCAGTGAAGGAAGGGCCCTCCTTCCGTACTTC.

The CDR3 sequence: CASSDRGEADEQFF. In DNA form, the CDR3 reads TGCGCCAGCAGTGATCGGGGCGAGGCCGATGAGCAGTTCTTC. The chain combines TRBV10-1 with TRBJ2-1; D possibly uses TRBD1 or TRBD2 (5 bases each). The CDR3 runs 14 residues. The V gene lost 3 bases and the J gene lost 8 bases, with 14 bases spanning the gap. The germline V gene encodes CDR1 WNHNN and CDR2 SYGVQD (reference sequence).

This chain connects TRBV29-1 to TRBJ1-5; D not resolved. V dropped 4 bases and J dropped 1 base, with 5 bases sitting between them. CDR1 and CDR2 from the germline V gene are SQVTM and ANQGSEA. The CDR3 covers 12 residues. This CDR3 is CSVGASNQPQHF. The CDR3 region has the DNA TGCAGCGTTGGGGCCAGCAATCAGCCCCAGCATTTT.

In its sample, this clone was seen a few times. The chain employs TRBV5-1 and TRBJ1-6; D gene ambiguous. V lost 1 base and J lost 9, with 14 bases in between. The CDR3 covers 15 residues. Germline assignment: CDR1 SGHRS and CDR2 YFSETQ. CDR3 amino acids: CASSLRESGASPLHF. The CDR3 DNA is TGCGCCAGCAGCTTGAGGGAATCCGGTGCTTCACCCCTCCACTTT.

V gene TRBV9 combines with J gene TRBJ2-3; TRBD1 matches 10 bases. CDR1 and CDR2 (germline): SGDLS, YYNGEE. The CDR3 runs 14 residues. Trimming took 4 bases from V and 6 from J; bases not matched to a gene: 5. The CDR3 sequence: CASSPGTGVDTQYF. The CDR3 DNA reads TGTGCCAGCAGCCCCGGGACAGGGGTGGATACGCAGTATTTT.

CDR3 protein: CASSLVGGRGPVRNTQYF. For the CDR3, the DNA is TGTGCCAGCAGCTTAGTGGGGGGAAGGGGGCCGGTCCGGAATACGCAGTATTTT. This chain joins TRBV7-2 and TRBJ2-3, with a weak D call TRBD1 (7 bases). The V gene lost 1 base and the J gene lost 7 bases, with 24 bases spanning the gap. The germline gives CDR1 SGHTA, CDR2 FQGNSA. CDR3 length: 18 residues.

The chain has TRBV5-1 and TRBJ1-4; D unclear. Germline lookup yields CDR1 SGHRS and CDR2 YFSETQ. The ends were cut back, 0 bases at V and 8 bases at J, with 14 bases in the middle. This CDR3 is 15 amino acids long. The CDR3 loop is CASSLEGIPDEKLFF. In DNA form, the CDR3 reads TGCGCCAGCAGCTTGGAGGGTATCCCGGACGAAAAACTGTTTTTT.

V gene TRBV11-2 combines with J gene TRBJ2-1; D possibly corresponds to TRBD2 (5 bases). The CDR3 spans 16 residues. From germline, CDR1 is SGHAT and CDR2 FQNNGV. V gave up 5 bases and J gave up 7 bases, with 21 bases separating them. CDR3 nucleotide sequence: TGTGCCAGCAGCCCCCCCGTATGGGAGTCACGTAATGAGCAGTTCTTC. Its protein product is CASSPPVWESRNEQFF.

The chain employs TRBV5-4 and TRBJ1-1; possible D gene TRBD1, 5 bases. V was shortened by 4 bases and J by 3 bases, with 13 bases between the two germline ends. The length of the CDR3 is 14 residues. Per the germline V gene, CDR1 is SGHNT and CDR2 is YYREEE (reference sequence). The CDR3 loop reads CASSLQGVDTEAFF. The CDR3 DNA follows: TGTGCCAGCAGCCTTCAAGGGGTGGACACTGAAGCTTTCTTT.

This chain joins TRBV27 and TRBJ2-7, with 7 bases aligning to TRBD1. This CDR3 spans 14 amino acids. Trimming removed 5 bases from V and 3 bases from J; junction bases left unmatched: 7. Per germline, CDR1 MNHEY and CDR2 SMNVEV (reference sequence). CDR3 DNA: TGTGCCAGCAGTCTCCGACAGGGCCGCTACGAGCAGTACGTC. It translates to CASSLRQGRYEQYV.

The CDR3 coding sequence is TGTGCCAGCAAGGGGAGCTACGGCGGGGAGCTGTTTTTT. It specifies CASKGSYGGELFF. The chain uses TRBV14 and TRBJ2-2; D may correspond to TRBD1 or TRBD2 (5 bases each). Trimming took off 7 bases at V and 7 bases at J, with 13 bases between the two ends. There are 13 residues in the CDR3. CDR1 is SGHDN, CDR2 FVKESK, per germline.

The rearrangement uses TRBV3-1 (or the pseudogene TRBV3-2) and TRBJ1-1, with D unclear. The CDR3 totals 13 residues. V lost 4 bases, J lost 4 bases, and 10 bases lay in between. Germline assignment: CDR1 LGHDT and CDR2 YNNKEL (reference sequence). CDR3 region: CASSPYGGTEAFF. The CDR3 DNA follows: TGTGCCAGCAGCCCATACGGCGGCACTGAAGCTTTCTTT.

The V gene is TRBV10-3, the J gene TRBJ2-3; the D gene is possibly TRBD2 (5 bases). The V end lost 2 bases, the J end lost 0 bases, and 6 bases lay between the germline ends. This CDR3 is 14 amino acids long. Germline V gene sequence: CDR1 ENHRY, CDR2 SYGVKD. Here the CDR3 DNA reads TGTGCCATCAGTGAGGGCGGGAGCACAGATACGCAGTATTTT. Protein: CAISEGGSTDTQYF.

In regard to this clone: This sample also contains other DNA sequences that code for the same CDR3. The chain couples TRBV5-4 to TRBJ2-3; no definite D call. CDR3 size: 13 residues. V lost 0 bases, J lost 2 bases, and 4 bases lay in between. Germline V gene lookup returns CDR1 SGHNT and CDR2 YYREEE (reference sequence). The CDR3 here is CASSLESTDTQYF. CDR3 sequence (DNA): TGTGCCAGCAGCTTGGAGTCCACAGATACGCAGTATTTT. The full variable domain, in which reference TRBV5-4 and TRBJ2-3 provide the parts outside the CDR3, is ETGVTQSPTHLIKTRGQQVTLRCSSQSGHNTVSWYQQALGQGPQFIFQYYREEENGRGNFPPRFSGLQFPNYSSELNVNALELDDSALYLCASSLESTDTQYFGPGTRLTVL.

The J gene is TRBJ2-1, the V gene TRBV27, with 9 bases that match TRBD2. The germline V gene has CDR1 MNHEY and CDR2 SMNVEV (reference sequence). CDR3 size: 16 residues. With V trimmed by 6 bases and J by 9 bases, 15 bases remained unmatched. This CDR3 is CASRTGARAGGTEQFF. As DNA, the CDR3 is TGTGCCAGCAGAACTGGGGCAAGGGCGGGGGGGACTGAGCAGTTCTTC.

The chain has TRBV27 and TRBJ2-2; D may be TRBD2 (5 bases). CDR1 and CDR2 from the germline V gene are MNHEY and SMNVEV (reference sequence). CDR3 length equals 16 residues. V lost 7 bases to trimming and J lost 0 bases, with 15 bases between them. Written as DNA, the CDR3 is TGTGCCAGCACCAATCCCCGCGGGTCGAACACCGGGGAGCTGTTTTTT. Protein sequence: CASTNPRGSNTGELFF.

J is TRBJ2-5 and V is TRBV29-1, with D possibly matching TRBD1 (5 bases). This CDR3 region has 11 residues. CDR1 is SQVTM, CDR2 ANQGSEA, per germline. The DNA of the CDR3 is TGCAGGGAATGGGGCCTTGGGACCCAGTACTTC. Its protein product is CREWGLGTQYF.

The chain joins TRBV29-1 to TRBJ1-1, with D possibly being TRBD1 (5 bases). Trimming took 7 bases from V and 7 from J, leaving 19 bases between them. Germline CDR1 is SQVTM and CDR2 is ANQGSEA. CDR3 length: 13 amino acids. The CDR3 sequence is CSATSRLGDEAFF. In DNA, the CDR3 is TGCAGCGCCACCTCCCGGTTGGGGGATGAAGCTTTCTTT.

This chain joins TRBV2 and TRBJ2-1; D may match TRBD1 or TRBD2 (6 bases each). Trimming took off 3 bases at V and 10 bases at J, with 10 bases between the two ends. CDR3 length equals 12 residues. Germline loops: CDR1 SNHLY, CDR2 FYNNEI. CDR3 residues: CASSDGGGEQFF. The DNA for the CDR3 is TGTGCCAGCAGTGATGGAGGGGGAGAGCAGTTCTTC. The full variable domain, with the rest looked up from reference TRBV2 and TRBJ2-1, is EPEVTQTPSHQVTQMGQEVILRCVPISNHLYFYWYRQILGQKVEFLVSFYNNEISEKSEIFDDQFSVERPDGSNFTLKIRSTKLEDSAMYFCASSDGGGEQFFGPGTRLTVL.

V and J are TRBV18 and TRBJ2-3; D is perhaps TRBD1 or TRBD2 (5 bases each). Germline CDR1 KGHSH, CDR2 LQKENI. The CDR3 extends over 18 amino acids. Trimming left V 3 bases short and J 2 bases short, with 21 bases between. The CDR3 nucleotides are TGTGCCAGCTCACCGAAAAAGGAACCGGGACCAACCACAGATACGCAGTATTTT. Translating it yields CASSPKKEPGPTTDTQYF. The full variable domain, completed using reference TRBV18 and TRBJ2-3, is NAGVMQNPRHLVRRRGQEARLRCSPMKGHSHVYWYRQLPEEGLKFMVYLQKENIIDESGMPKERFSAEFPKEGPSILRIQQVVRGDSAAYFCASSPKKEPGPTTDTQYFGPGTRLTVL.

The V call is TRBV30, the J call TRBJ2-1, with a possible D match to TRBD1 (5 bases). Germline CDR1 reads GTSNPN; CDR2 reads SVGIG (reference sequence). The CDR3 is made up of 15 amino acids. The V gene lost 1 base and the J gene lost 7 bases, with 17 bases spanning the gap. This chain's CDR3 is CAWSAPKIGDNEQFF. CDR3 nucleotide sequence: TGTGCCTGGAGTGCTCCAAAAATAGGGGATAATGAGCAGTTCTTC.

In this sample, this clone turned up a few times. V and J are TRBV2 and TRBJ2-1; D ambiguous. The germline V gene has CDR1 SNHLY and CDR2 FYNNEI. V lost 4 bases to trimming and J lost 9 bases, with 13 bases between them. The CDR3 is 13 residues long. This CDR3 is CASSGGTWGEQFF. The CDR3 coding sequence is TGTGCCAGCAGTGGGGGTACCTGGGGTGAGCAGTTCTTC.

This sequence joins TRBV5-4 and TRBJ2-5, with TRBD1 identical over 8 bases. Germline V gene data show CDR1 as SGHNT and CDR2 as YYREEE (reference sequence). Trimming removed 4 bases from V and 5 bases from J; junction bases left unmatched: 4. The CDR3 runs to 13 residues. In DNA form, the CDR3 reads TGTGCCAGCAGCCCGGACAGGGACGAGACCCAGTACTTC. The encoded protein is CASSPDRDETQYF.

V usage is TRBV4-1 and J usage is TRBJ2-6; D is unclear. V was cut by 1 base and J by 0 bases, with 4 bases left in between. The CDR3 is made up of 15 amino acids. Germline CDR1 MGHRA, CDR2 YSYEKL. CDR3 sequence (DNA): TGCGCCAGCAGCCAAGGGAGCTCTGGGGCCAACGTCCTGACTTTC. This sequence encodes CASSQGSSGANVLTF.

The gene calls are TRBV28 and TRBJ2-1; the D is unclear. Trimming took 8 bases from V and 8 from J, leaving 13 bases between them. CDR1 MDHEN and CDR2 SYDVKM come from the germline V gene. This CDR3 has 12 residues. The CDR3 bases are TGTGCCAGCGGGATAGTCATTTATGAGCAGTTCTTC. It translates to CASGIVIYEQFF.

The chain joins TRBV27 to TRBJ2-2, with a weak D call TRBD2 (6 bases). This CDR3 is built from 17 residues. V shed 8 bases and J shed 0 bases, with 19 bases lying between them. The germline V gene has CDR1 MNHEY and CDR2 SMNVEV (reference sequence). In nucleotides, the CDR3 is TGTGCCAGCCACATCCACGGGAGTGGGGCGAACACCGGGGAGCTGTTTTTT. Its translation: CASHIHGSGANTGELFF.

This chain uses TRBV19 with TRBJ2-2; D is perhaps TRBD1 (5 bases). CDR3 length: 16 amino acids. Germline lookup yields CDR1 LNHDA and CDR2 SQIVND (reference sequence). Trimming cost V 4 bases and J 3 bases, with 15 bases left between them. This CDR3 reads CASSTPRAVDTGELFF. CDR3 nucleotides: TGTGCCAGTAGTACTCCCAGGGCTGTGGACACCGGGGAGCTGTTTTTT. The whole variable domain, filled in from reference TRBV19 and TRBJ2-2, reads DGGITQSPKYLFRKEGQNVTLSCEQNLNHDAMYWYRQDPGQGLRLIYYSQIVNDFQKGDIAEGYSVSREKKESFPLTVTSAQKNPTAFYLCASSTPRAVDTGELFFGEGSRLTVL.

The chain recombines TRBV12-3 or TRBV12-4 with TRBJ1-5; TRBD1 aligns across 9 bases. The CDR3 is 13 residues long. V was pared by 6 bases and J by 7 bases, with 4 bases of the junction left unmatched. CDR3: CASSTTGGQPQHF. The CDR3 DNA is TGTGCCAGCAGCACGACAGGGGGACAGCCCCAGCATTTT.

This clone appeared once. The chain links TRBV3-1 (or the pseudogene TRBV3-2) to TRBJ1-1; 7 nucleotides match TRBD1. Per germline, CDR1 LGHDT and CDR2 YNNKEL (reference sequence). V lost 2 bases to trimming and J lost 4 bases; unmatched junction nucleotides: 1. The length of the CDR3 is 13 residues. CDR3 loop: CASSQTGVTEAFF. For the CDR3, the DNA is TGTGCCAGCAGCCAAACAGGGGTCACTGAAGCTTTCTTT.